This T cell receptor (beta chain) was retrieved from a study of CXCR3-negative and CXCR3-positive naive CD8 T cells. Study summary: Each library gave roughly 1.4 +/- 0.3 million of roughly 130 million TRB reads.

The authors made the TRB cDNA libraries by 5' RACE using UMI labels. TCRdb re-called the 5' RACE reads and gives one entry per CDR3 protein, without DNA. Seen in this sample are approximately 89,000 distinct CDR3 sequences; the ten most common clones hold 0.53%. In germline, CDR1 is SEHNR, CDR2 FQNEAQ (reference sequence). The CDR3 sequence is 14 residues long. Whole-study findings and limits: Compared with CXCR3-negative naive cells, CXCR3-positive naive cells showed more hydrophobic TRB CDR3s.

Comments on this clonotype: Its specificity is unknown.

CD45RO-CCR7+CD27+CD95- expression identified naive CD8+ T cells. What was sequenced was naive CXCR3+ CD8+ T cells from blood. Subset in this sample: CD45RO-CCR7+CD27+CD95- naive CD8+ T cells expressing CXCR3 (TNR3+). The chain employs TRBV7-9 and TRBJ2-3; TCRdb's assignment of TRBD2 cannot be checked, as there is no DNA. This sequence originates from a human donor in good health. Some clones in this sample may be carry-over from other donors' samples. The CDR3 here is CASSYQRDTDTQYF. Supplemented by reference TRBV7-9 and TRBJ2-3, the full variable domain reads DTGVSQNPRHKITKRGQNVTFRCDPISEHNRLYWYRQTLGQGPEFLTYFQNEAQLEKSRLLSDRFSAERPKGSFSTLEIQRTEQGDSAMYLCASSYQRDTDTQYFGPGTRLTVL.